The clone carrying this T cell receptor (beta chain) was observed a single time. Its antigen is still unknown. Documented treatment: approximately 10-day PBMC culture with coronavirus spike peptide pools or control peptides (ViraFEST assay). Researchers used the Oncomine TCR Beta short-read assay to sequence DNA from cultured CD4+ T cells. TCRdb re-analysed the PCR reads in MiXCR, keeping a single row per CDR3 protein. The sample lists just under 20,000 distinct CDR3 sequences, 42% occurring once. This specimen comes from a study of vaccination and CD4 T cells after COVID-19. Study overall: Control cultures, each given a CEFX pool, an HIV-1 Nef pool, or no peptide, were included.

Whole-study results and caveats: Median SARS-CoV-2-reactive clonotype numbers went from approximately 21 to 38; this increase was not significant.

This CDR3 has 18 residues. CDR1 and CDR2 from the germline V gene are MNHEY and SMNVEV (reference sequence). V was shortened by 4 bases and J by 1 base, with 17 bases between the two germline ends. V usage is TRBV27 and J usage is TRBJ1-6; tentative D call: TRBD1 (5 bases). The TCR sequence derives from a human donor who received a COVID-19 vaccine. The sample in question was CD4+ T cells from blood, cultured in vitro, obtained before SARS-CoV-2 vaccination. The CDR3 DNA follows: TGTGCCAGCAGTTATTCAGCCGGGGGGATATCCTATAATTCACCCCTCCACTTT. This encodes CASSYSAGGISYNSPLHF.